The clone carrying this T cell receptor (beta chain) was found a few times. The data originate from a study of blood T cell repertoires in COVID-19. Study background: Acute and convalescent COVID-19 specimens originated in the United States, Italy and Spain. T cells, B-cell-depleted T cells, or PBMCs provided the cDNA or gDNA that served as material.

CDR3 length equals 15 residues. The V gene's germline CDR1 is MNHEY and CDR2 SVGAGI. The V gene end was trimmed by 1 base and the J gene end by 5 bases; junction bases not matched to a gene: 7. In the source study's methods: Using reference gene primer amplification, nucleated cell counts were estimated. The assay was immunoSEQ multiplex PCR, and TCRdb's table has in-frame clones only and misses some. That table furnishes V, J and clone size, whereas the DNA furnished D and trimming. The sample contains 150,000 to 200,000 clones, around 88% of which appear only once. The source material was peripheral blood. The rearrangement joins TRBV6-5 to TRBJ1-2, with TRBD1 matching 7 bases. The clonotype was recovered from a human donor in a cohort sampled during active COVID-19. Written as DNA, the CDR3 is TGTGCCAGCAGTTACTGGAAAACAGGGGAGTATGGCTACACCTTC. This sequence encodes CASSYWKTGEYGYTF.